Listed here are 21 T cell receptor beta chains from one sample, sequenced in a study of T cell repertoires in cytomegalovirus infection. From the reads, TCRdb called clonotypes with MiXCR, one entry per CDR3 protein. The sample holds approximately 490,000 distinct CDR3 sequences, approximately 10% seen once. Sample: PBMCs. The receptors were sampled from a human donor in good health (CMV status not recorded). Some clones in this sample may be carry-over from other donors' samples.

The CDR3 DNA reads TGTGCCAGCAGCCCACTCCGACTGGGCACTGAAGCTTTCTTT. Translation: CASSPLRLGTEAFF. The chain recombines TRBV9 with TRBJ1-1, with no clear D. Per germline, CDR1 SGDLS and CDR2 YYNGEE. CDR3 length: 14 amino acids. Trimming shortened V by 4 bases and J by 4 bases, and 14 bases separated the two germline ends.

The CDR3 here is CSVDESNLNNEQFF. DNA of the CDR3: TGCAGCGTTGATGAAAGTAACCTAAACAATGAGCAGTTCTTC. The V call is TRBV29-1, the J call TRBJ2-1; D remains unclear. The V end was cut by 3 bases, the J end by 5 bases, with 14 bases between. Germline CDR1 SQVTM, CDR2 ANQGSEA. The CDR3 is made up of 14 amino acids.

This rearrangement joins TRBV29-1 to TRBJ2-1; no reliable D call. CDR1 and CDR2 from the germline V gene are SQVTM and ANQGSEA. V was cut by 2 bases and J by 1 base, with 9 bases left in between. The CDR3 has 14 amino acids. This chain's CDR3 is CSVEPKVSYNEQFF. For the CDR3, the DNA is TGCAGCGTTGAACCCAAGGTATCCTACAATGAGCAGTTCTTC.

This clonotype was seen at least ten times. The chain recombines TRBV2 with TRBJ1-1, with a weak D call TRBD1 (5 bases). CDR3 length: 11 amino acids. V shed 5 bases and J shed 10 bases, with 11 bases lying between them. Germline V CDR1 and CDR2: SNHLY, FYNNEI. This chain's CDR3 is CASSPGGGAFF. CDR3 in DNA: TGTGCCAGCAGTCCGGGGGGAGGAGCTTTCTTT.

The chain recombines TRBV28 with TRBJ2-7; 9 positions agree with TRBD2. Looked up from germline, CDR1 is MDHEN and CDR2 is SYDVKM. CDR3 length equals 15 residues. Trimming cost V 4 bases and J 1 base; bases outside gene matches: 5. CDR3 coding DNA: TGTGCCAGCAGTTATAGCGGGAGTCGATCCTACGAGCAGTACTTC. This translates into CASSYSGSRSYEQYF.

This clonotype was recorded at least ten times. The chain joins TRBV7-9 to TRBJ2-1, with 13 bases lining up with TRBD2. The CDR3 extends over 17 amino acids. Trimming at V came to 4 bases and at J to 4 bases, leaving 7 bases not matched to a gene. Germline loops: CDR1 SEHNR, CDR2 FQNEAQ (reference sequence). Here the CDR3 reads CASSSAETSGRYNEQFF. DNA of the CDR3: TGTGCCAGCAGCTCAGCCGAGACTAGCGGGAGGTACAATGAGCAGTTCTTC.

Ten or more counts support this clonotype. The rearrangement links TRBV12-5 to TRBJ1-2; 11 bases are a match to TRBD1. This CDR3 comprises 13 residues. Germline trimming cut 6 bases from V and 8 bases from J; bases unmatched to any gene: 5. The germline CDR1 and CDR2 sequences are LGHNT and FRNRAP. CDR3 protein: CASGGQGARGYTF. CDR3 sequence (DNA): TGTGCTAGTGGCGGACAGGGGGCGAGAGGCTACACCTTC.

This clonotype has at least ten counts. The chain is built from TRBV10-1 and TRBJ2-3; tentative D call: TRBD2 (5 bases). The CDR3 covers 14 residues. Trimming took 4 bases from V and 5 from J, leaving 13 bases between them. Germline V CDR1 and CDR2: WNHNN, SYGVQD (reference sequence). This CDR3 reads CASSAASPVDTQYF. In DNA form, the CDR3 reads TGCGCCAGCAGTGCGGCTAGCCCGGTAGATACGCAGTATTTT.

The gene calls are TRBV5-4 and TRBJ2-3; D unclear. Germline CDR1 is SGHNT and CDR2 is YYREEE (reference sequence). Between the trimmed V and J ends, which lost 5 bases and 2 bases, there was a span of 6 bases. CDR3 length: 12 amino acids. This CDR3 reads CASRYYTDTQYF. The CDR3 nucleotides are TGTGCCAGCAGATATTACACAGATACGCAGTATTTT.

This clonotype was seen ten or more times. This rearrangement joins TRBV12-3 or TRBV12-4 to TRBJ2-7; the D is unclear. The CDR3 runs 13 residues. V lost 5 bases and J lost 2, with 10 bases in between. In nucleotides, the CDR3 is TGTGCCAGCAGTGGCAACGTGGCCTACGAGCAGTACTTC. It yields the protein CASSGNVAYEQYF.

In this sample, this clonotype turned up many times. The rearrangement uses TRBV24-1 and TRBJ2-3, with D hard to call. The CDR3 length is 15 residues. CDR1 is KGHDR and CDR2 is SFDVKD in the germline V gene. V lost 3 bases and J lost 3, with 12 bases in between. CDR3 sequence (DNA): TGTGCCACCAGTGATCTAAAGGGTAGTACAGATACGCAGTATTTT. Amino acid sequence: CATSDLKGSTDTQYF.

Notes on this clonotype: A much larger clone is a single base away; this may be a read error. V is TRBV6-5 and J is TRBJ2-2; maybe TRBD1 (6 bases). The germline V gene has CDR1 MNHEY and CDR2 SVGAGI. The CDR3 loop spans 15 amino acids. The CDR3 sequence: CASSFLQGGTGELLF. Here the CDR3 DNA reads TGTGCCAGCAGTTTCCTACAGGGTGGAACCGGGGAGCTGTTATTT.

In this sample, this clonotype turned up many times. This chain uses TRBV7-9 with TRBJ2-2; D is uncertain. Trimming took off 4 bases at V and 1 base at J, with 13 bases between the two ends. The CDR3 sequence is 16 residues long. CDR1 is SEHNR and CDR2 is FQNEAQ in the germline V gene (reference sequence). For the CDR3, the DNA is TGTGCCAGCAGCTCAACATATCGGAGGAACACCGGGGAGCTGTTTTTT. This sequence encodes CASSSTYRRNTGELFF.

This clonotype has ten or more counts. The genes are TRBV7-8 and TRBJ2-3; D possibly corresponds to TRBD2 (5 bases). With 5 bases removed from V and 9 bases from J, the gap between germline ends came to 9 bases. CDR1 and CDR2 from the germline V gene are SGHVS and FQNEAQ. The CDR3 length is 11 residues. CDR3 bases: TGTGCCAGCAGCCCGGGGTTGACGCAGTATTTT. The encoded protein is CASSPGLTQYF.

This clonotype appeared many times. The chain has TRBV5-1 and TRBJ1-2, with 7 bases lining up with TRBD1. V dropped 5 bases and J dropped 8; count of bases not matched to a gene: 15. Germline V gene sequence: CDR1 SGHRS, CDR2 YFSETQ. The CDR3 has 15 amino acids. The CDR3 bases are TGCGCCAGCAGAAAGTCCGACAGGGAGGCGGAGGGCTACACCTTC. Translating gives CASRKSDREAEGYTF.

At least ten counts were recorded for this clonotype. The chain couples TRBV20-1 to TRBJ2-2; 9 nucleotides align to TRBD2. CDR1 is DFQATT and CDR2 is SNEGSKA in the germline V gene (reference sequence). Trimming took 2 bases from V and 3 from J; bases not matched to a gene: 4. The CDR3 has 15 residues. CDR3 sequence reads: CSARLAGKDTGELFF. DNA of the CDR3: TGCAGTGCTAGACTAGCGGGAAAGGACACCGGGGAGCTGTTTTTT.

This clonotype was seen a single time. The rearrangement joins TRBV9 to TRBJ2-1; 11 nucleotides line up with TRBD2. CDR3 length: 19 amino acids. V was clipped by 0 bases and J by 8 bases; unmatched bases: 16. Per germline, CDR1 SGDLS and CDR2 YYNGEE. The CDR3 region has the DNA TGTGCCAGCAGCGTAGGCCTAGCGGGAGGCCTATCCCCACGGGATGAGCAGTTCTTC. Protein sequence: CASSVGLAGGLSPRDEQFF.

In this sample, this clonotype turned up many times. The chain joins TRBV20-1 to TRBJ2-7; 8 bases align to TRBD2. J gave up 3 bases and V 6 bases, and 10 bases lay outside the gene matches. This CDR3 comprises 14 residues. Germline values: CDR1 DFQATT, CDR2 SNEGSKA (reference sequence). The CDR3 DNA follows: TGCAGTGCCCCGGCGGGGGGCGGGGTCTACGAGCAGTACTTC. Protein: CSAPAGGGVYEQYF.

This clonotype was recorded many times. CDR3 nucleotide sequence: TGCAGTGCTAGAGGAATGTTGAGATCGCGGGAGACCCAGTACTTC. It is translated as CSARGMLRSRETQYF. This sequence joins TRBV20-1 and TRBJ2-5; D remains unclear. V gave up 1 base and J gave up 5 bases, with 17 bases separating them. Looked up from germline, CDR1 is DFQATT and CDR2 is SNEGSKA (reference sequence). The length of the CDR3 is 15 residues.

Comment on this clonotype: One junction end does not reproduce the germline sequence, and a read error may be involved. The rearrangement joins TRBV7-3 to TRBJ2-2, with D possibly being TRBD1 (6 bases). The germline gives CDR1 SGHTA, CDR2 FQGTGA. The CDR3 has 15 amino acids. Written as DNA, the CDR3 is TGTGCCCGCCGCCTGGGACACCCGAAAACCGGGGAGCTGTTTTTT. It specifies CARRLGHPKTGELFF.

In this sample, this clonotype turned up many times. This chain connects TRBV7-2 to TRBJ2-3; D not certain. Germline lookup yields CDR1 SGHTA and CDR2 FQGNSA. Trimming removed 1 base at V and 1 base at J, with 9 bases between. The CDR3 totals 15 residues. CDR3 sequence reads: CASSLGLSRTDTQYF. The DNA for the CDR3 is TGTGCCAGCAGCTTAGGGCTCTCTCGCACAGATACGCAGTATTTT.